Detailed here is one TCR beta chain. This clone turned up a few times. The clone's antigen remains unknown. Base-call qualities are not available, and no considerably larger clone is one nucleotide away. Using the deep immunoSEQ assay, multiplex PCR amplified TCR CDR3 regions from genomic DNA. Extracted genomic DNA from each cell subset was distributed evenly across all wells of several immunoSEQ 96-well plates, and each plate was treated as a replicate. For sorted subsets, 200 to 250 ng genomic DNA, equal to 30,000 or so T cell genomes, was loaded into each replicate PCR. Purified libraries were quantified with a Qubit 3.0 fluorometer, sized on a Bioanalyzer 2100, and re-quantified with the KAPA Library Quantification kit. Every immunoSEQ 96-well plate was sequenced on a separate single-read 150-cycle Illumina NextSeq 550 flow cell. The paper's processing steps were these. Because the immunoSEQ output held only junctional sequences and lacked quality scores, the filtering could not match the filtering applied to full-length reads. To assign V/J genes and CDR3, sequences were annotated using PyIR, a Python wrapper for IgBLAST v1.9, with IMGT germline references. Reads were filtered out if the reads had weak V/J assignments (E-value above 1e-6), no CDR3, stop codons, out-of-frame junctions, or ambiguous translated residues. V3J clonotypes were defined as sequences sharing the same inferred V gene, J gene, and CDR3 amino acid sequence. Percentage overlap between repertoires was computed as shared unique clonotypes divided by the size of the smaller repertoire. Repertoire richness was assessed with RTK rarefaction, the Chao1 estimator, and Recon v2.1 estimates of unobserved clonotypes. Generation probabilities were computed with OLGA for all TCRbeta clonotypes obtained by the gDNA method from four donors. TCRdb re-hosts the immuneACCESS table, in-frame sequences only. Its copies lack some clones; in the studies checked, an unresolved V gene accounts for under half of them, and the cause for the rest is not known. V, J and clone size were drawn from that table, and D and trimming were deduced from the DNA. This sample lists hundreds of thousands of clones; approximately 79% were detected once. Around 1.6% of the sample lies in the top ten.

These data are taken from a study of shared clonotypes between healthy human individuals (dated by TCRdb to about 2020). With respect to the entire study: Two women and three men aged 18 to 49 years were included in the cohort. For each donor, three plates each were used for CD4 naive and CD4 memory, two plates were used for CD8 naive, and one plate was used for CD8 memory. The study deeply sequenced blood TCR repertoires of five healthy adults to estimate repertoire size and the extent of clonotype sharing between individuals. Different laboratories and diverse techniques were used to prepare libraries and sequence TCR repertoires, to increase sequencing depth and limit assay-specific biases. Each donor's leukapheresis produced roughly between roughly 0.85 and 10 billion PBMCs.

Healthy HIV-negative adults with no recently reported acute infections or vaccinations were included as donors. Every donor was a Caucasian adult residing in Nashville, Tennessee, USA. CD4+ T cells were enriched by magnetic negative selection; naive cells were then positively selected on CD45RA, and the negative fraction formed the memory subset. Blood was collected by leukapheresis, and PBMCs were isolated by Ficoll-Histopaque density gradient centrifugation and then cryopreserved in liquid nitrogen vapor phase. Analytical flow cytometry was used to check the purity and quantity of each magnetically sorted T cell population. Genomic DNA was isolated from every sorted fraction and measured by UV absorbance on a Nanodrop 2000c. What the research found in general, with its limitations: Only blood was sampled, and tissue TCR repertoires likely differ from those in blood. The small number of donors limited the genetic and exposure-history diversity represented. Pairwise subsampling indicated that sequencing depth was expected to affect the degree of clonotype sharing among donors. Compared with non-shared clonotypes, clonotypes shared by all four sorted-subset donors had higher generation probabilities. Sharing across several donors was observed for about 5% of naive CD4, around 3.5% of naive CD8, around 2.5% of memory CD4, and over 0.3% of memory CD8 clonotypes. Naive subsets generally had larger estimated clonotype richness than memory subsets did. Rarefaction of sorted-subset datasets indicated incomplete sequencing despite the large sequencing depth.

From the cysteine up to the phenylalanine, the CDR3 has a length of 17 residues. CDR3 DNA only is kept here, 51 bases in frame from base 1. CDR1 is given as MNHEY and CDR2 as SMNVEV, both from the germline V gene (reference sequence). After removal of 5 bases from V and 8 bases from J, the junction retains 16 bases not matched to a gene. This sequence was found in a woman under 40 in good health. Rearrangement joined TRBV27 to TRBJ2-1, with 9 middle bases fitting TRBD2. Material: memory CD4+ T cells sorted from blood. Reading the label with the study, this specimen's cell subset or site is: CD45RA-negative fraction. The DNA sequence reads TGTGCCAGCAGTCCCAGGCTTCGGGCGGGAGGGAAAGATGAGCAGTTCTTC. The translation is CASSPRLRAGGKDEQFF.